This T cell receptor beta chain was sequenced during a study of T cells expressing NK-cell markers. As for the study in general: Seven of the eight sequenced donors were HCMV-seropositive; one was seronegative. Study results and limitations: CD8+ T cells in roughly six donors included dominant NKG2C+ clonotypes at roughly 1.0-7.0%.

TCRdb re-called the 5' RACE reads, yielding one record per CDR3 amino acid sequence without DNA. The sample table sets out 300,000 to 450,000 distinct CDR3 sequences. In germline, CDR1 is SNHLY, CDR2 FYNNEI. This CDR3 contains 16 residues. As for this clonotype: What it binds is unknown.

This chain joins TRBV2 and TRBJ2-1; with no DNA, the TCRdb D assignment of TRBD2 cannot be verified. The specimen was blood T cells: a sorted CD56 or NKG2C T cell subset, CD4+ or CD8+ T cells, or bulk PBMC T cells (not recorded which). The TCR comes from a man between 18 and 69 years old in good health. The CDR3 reads CASRRVAGSSYNEQFF. Variable domain in full (rest from reference TRBV2 and TRBJ2-1): EPEVTQTPSHQVTQMGQEVILRCVPISNHLYFYWYRQILGQKVEFLVSFYNNEISEKSEIFDDQFSVERPDGSNFTLKIRSTKLEDSAMYFCASRRVAGSSYNEQFFGPGTRLTVL.